This is a list of T cell receptor beta chains from one sample in a study of beta chain features in type 1 diabetes. Measured with immunoSEQ multiplex PCR; TCRdb has only the in-frame clones, and not every one. Here the sample spans 630,000 or so clones, 11% to 15% being singletons. Sequencing was done on a sample of naive CD4+ T cells from blood. These receptors were collected from a man aged 18 to 30 with type 1 diabetes. Each CDR3 is given with its conserved first and last residue. A D gene is named only where the DNA matches it firmly. Some rows have no size entry. The others give once, few or many, or a class for an expanded clone.

d_call: .
v_call: TRBV9
clone_size: few
j_call: TRBJ2-3
cdr3_aa: CASSVGGLTDTQYF
cdr3_nt: TGTGCCAGCAGCGTTGGCGGACTCACAGATACGCAGTATTTT

d_call: .
v_call: TRBV30
clone_size: few
j_call: TRBJ2-2
cdr3_aa: CAWREATAELFF
cdr3_nt: TGTGCCTGGAGGGAGGCTACGGCGGAGCTGTTTTTT

d_call: .
v_call: TRBV2
clone_size: .
j_call: TRBJ2-4
cdr3_aa: CASSEMQPRTNGNIQYF
cdr3_nt: TGTGCCAGCAGTGAAATGCAGCCCAGGACCAATGGAAACATTCAGTACTTC

d_call: .
v_call: TRBV29-1
clone_size: few
j_call: TRBJ2-3
cdr3_aa: CSVVWQSSTDTQYF
cdr3_nt: TGCAGCGTTGTGTGGCAATCTAGCACAGATACGCAGTATTTT

d_call: .
v_call: TRBV2
clone_size: .
j_call: TRBJ1-2
cdr3_aa: CASSEGRGSNYGYTF
cdr3_nt: TGTGCCAGCAGTGAAGGGCGTGGTTCTAACTATGGCTACACCTTC

d_call: .
v_call: TRBV30
clone_size: .
j_call: TRBJ1-5
cdr3_aa: CAWSARYSNQPQHF
cdr3_nt: TGTGCCTGGAGTGCCAGGTATAGCAATCAGCCCCAGCATTTT

d_call: .
v_call: TRBV7-8
clone_size: .
j_call: TRBJ1-1
cdr3_aa: CASSLGPWRGNF
cdr3_nt: TGTGCCAGCAGCTTAGGGCCCTGGCGGGGAAACTTT

d_call: .
v_call: TRBV30
clone_size: few
j_call: TRBJ2-7
cdr3_aa: CAWSAGYGQYF
cdr3_nt: TGTGCCTGGAGCGCCGGCTACGGGCAGTACTTC

d_call: .
v_call: TRBV7-3
clone_size: few
j_call: TRBJ1-1
cdr3_aa: CASSRYDGPMREAFF
cdr3_nt: TGTGCCAGCAGCCGTTACGACGGGCCGATGAGGGAGGCTTTCTTT

d_call: .
v_call: TRBV5-6
clone_size: few
j_call: TRBJ1-5
cdr3_aa: CASSLGTGGQPQHF
cdr3_nt: TGTGCCAGCAGCTTGGGGACCGGGGGCCAGCCCCAGCATTTT

d_call: .
v_call: TRBV7-2
clone_size: .
j_call: TRBJ2-5
cdr3_aa: CASSSMATGVTQYF
cdr3_nt: TGTGCCAGCAGTTCTATGGCGACTGGAGTGACCCAGTACTTC

d_call: TRBD1
v_call: TRBV4-1
clone_size: .
j_call: TRBJ1-4
cdr3_aa: CASSQPGGTNEKLFF
cdr3_nt: TGCGCCAGCAGCCAACCAGGGGGAACTAATGAAAAACTGTTTTTT

d_call: .
v_call: TRBV14
clone_size: .
j_call: TRBJ1-1
cdr3_aa: CASSQETPNTEAFF
cdr3_nt: TGTGCCAGCAGCCAAGAAACCCCGAACACTGAAGCTTTCTTT

d_call: TRBD1
v_call: TRBV7-2
clone_size: few
j_call: TRBJ1-5
cdr3_aa: CASSSDRVGQPQHF
cdr3_nt: TGTGCCAGCAGTTCCGACAGGGTGGGCCAGCCCCAGCATTTT

d_call: TRBD1
v_call: TRBV5-1
clone_size: .
j_call: TRBJ2-1
cdr3_aa: CASSLAGQGKQFF
cdr3_nt: TGCGCCAGCAGCTTGGCGGGACAGGGGAAGCAGTTCTTC

d_call: .
v_call: TRBV7-2
clone_size: .
j_call: TRBJ2-1
cdr3_aa: CASSLALGGEQFF
cdr3_nt: TGTGCCAGCAGCTTAGCGCTGGGGGGAGAGCAGTTCTTC

d_call: .
v_call: TRBV19
clone_size: few
j_call: TRBJ1-1
cdr3_aa: CASSRTTGNTEAFF
cdr3_nt: TGTGCCAGTAGTAGGACGACAGGGAACACTGAAGCTTTCTTT

d_call: .
v_call: TRBV11-3
clone_size: .
j_call: TRBJ2-3
cdr3_aa: CASSLAGRTDTQYF
cdr3_nt: TGTGCCAGCAGCTTGGCAGGGAGAACAGATACGCAGTATTTT

d_call: TRBD1
v_call: TRBV6-4
clone_size: few
j_call: TRBJ1-1
cdr3_aa: CASSWGQGTEAFF
cdr3_nt: TGTGCCAGCAGCTGGGGACAGGGGACTGAAGCTTTCTTT

d_call: TRBD1
v_call: TRBV15
clone_size: few
j_call: TRBJ1-4
cdr3_aa: CATSSTGGGEKLFF
cdr3_nt: TGTGCCACCTCATCGACAGGGGGAGGGGAAAAACTGTTTTTT

d_call: .
v_call: TRBV12-5
clone_size: few
j_call: TRBJ1-1
cdr3_aa: CASGYGAGYTEAFF
cdr3_nt: TGTGCTAGTGGTTACGGAGCCGGGTACACTGAAGCTTTCTTT

d_call: TRBD2
v_call: TRBV27
clone_size: .
j_call: TRBJ2-1
cdr3_aa: CASSLRRLAGLERFF
cdr3_nt: TGTGCCAGCAGTTTAAGGCGACTAGCGGGACTCGAGCGGTTCTTC

d_call: TRBD1
v_call: TRBV29-1
clone_size: .
j_call: TRBJ2-5
cdr3_aa: CSVQLGQGQETQYF
cdr3_nt: TGCAGCGTTCAGCTCGGACAGGGCCAAGAGACCCAGTACTTC

d_call: .
v_call: TRBV2
clone_size: few
j_call: TRBJ1-1
cdr3_aa: CASSAEGLDTEAFF
cdr3_nt: TGTGCCAGCAGTGCTGAGGGGCTAGACACTGAAGCTTTCTTT

d_call: TRBD2
v_call: TRBV7-9
clone_size: .
j_call: TRBJ2-5
cdr3_aa: CASSQPGTKETQYF
cdr3_nt: TGTGCCAGCAGCCAACCCGGGACTAAAGAGACCCAGTACTTC

d_call: .
v_call: TRBV6-5
clone_size: .
j_call: TRBJ1-2
cdr3_aa: CASSYSRGDRDGYTF
cdr3_nt: TGTGCCAGCAGTTACTCGAGGGGCGACAGAGATGGCTACACCTTC

d_call: .
v_call: TRBV30
clone_size: .
j_call: TRBJ1-4
cdr3_aa: CAWSATGDEKLFF
cdr3_nt: TGTGCCTGGAGTGCCACGGGGGATGAAAAACTGTTTTTT

d_call: TRBD2
v_call: TRBV4-2
clone_size: .
j_call: TRBJ2-7
cdr3_aa: CASSQDTSGHSYEQYF
cdr3_nt: TGTGCCAGCAGCCAAGATACTAGCGGCCACTCCTACGAGCAGTACTTC

d_call: TRBD1
v_call: TRBV7-9
clone_size: .
j_call: TRBJ1-5
cdr3_aa: CASSRQGFGVGNQPQHF
cdr3_nt: TGTGCCAGCAGTAGACAGGGGTTTGGAGTCGGCAATCAGCCCCAGCATTTT

d_call: .
v_call: TRBV30
clone_size: .
j_call: TRBJ2-1
cdr3_aa: CAWTAAGGTYNEQFF
cdr3_nt: TGTGCCTGGACCGCCGCCGGCGGGACATACAATGAGCAGTTCTTC

d_call: .
v_call: TRBV30
clone_size: .
j_call: TRBJ2-1
cdr3_aa: CAWSLGQLGNEQFF
cdr3_nt: TGTGCCTGGAGTCTCGGACAGCTAGGCAATGAGCAGTTCTTC

d_call: TRBD1
v_call: TRBV7-8
clone_size: .
j_call: TRBJ1-2
cdr3_aa: CASSSTGPNYGYTF
cdr3_nt: TGTGCCAGCAGCTCGACAGGGCCTAACTATGGCTACACCTTC

d_call: .
v_call: TRBV6-5
clone_size: few
j_call: TRBJ2-7
cdr3_aa: CASSKYGQMAYEQYF
cdr3_nt: TGTGCCAGCAGCAAATACGGACAGATGGCCTACGAGCAGTACTTC

d_call: .
v_call: TRBV23-1
clone_size: .
j_call: TRBJ1-3
cdr3_aa: CASSQARDGYSGNTIYF
cdr3_nt: TGCGCCAGCAGTCAAGCAAGGGACGGTTACTCTGGAAACACCATATATTTT

d_call: .
v_call: TRBV30
clone_size: .
j_call: TRBJ2-7
cdr3_aa: CAWSVIRRYEQYF
cdr3_nt: TGTGCCTGGAGTGTAATACGACGCTACGAGCAGTACTTC

d_call: .
v_call: TRBV9
clone_size: .
j_call: TRBJ2-5
cdr3_aa: CASSVGNLGETQYF
cdr3_nt: TGTGCCAGCAGCGTAGGTAACCTGGGAGAGACCCAGTACTTC

d_call: .
v_call: TRBV13
clone_size: .
j_call: TRBJ2-7
cdr3_aa: CASSLVVVGSYEQYF
cdr3_nt: TGTGCCAGCAGCTTAGTTGTCGTGGGGTCCTACGAGCAGTACTTC

d_call: .
v_call: TRBV18
clone_size: .
j_call: TRBJ2-3
cdr3_aa: CASSASGTDTQYF
cdr3_nt: TGTGCCAGCTCAGCTAGCGGCACAGATACGCAGTATTTT

d_call: TRBD2
v_call: TRBV30
clone_size: .
j_call: TRBJ2-1
cdr3_aa: CAWVSGGINEQFF
cdr3_nt: TGTGCCTGGGTTAGCGGGGGGATCAATGAGCAGTTCTTC

d_call: .
v_call: TRBV19
clone_size: few
j_call: TRBJ1-2
cdr3_aa: CASTQTAIGGYTF
cdr3_nt: TGTGCCAGTACCCAGACCGCTATAGGTGGCTACACCTTC

d_call: TRBD1
v_call: TRBV5-4
clone_size: once
j_call: TRBJ2-1
cdr3_aa: CASSLDRGNEQFF
cdr3_nt: TGTGCCAGCAGCTTGGACAGGGGGAATGAGCAGTTCTTC

d_call: .
v_call: TRBV2
clone_size: .
j_call: TRBJ1-2
cdr3_aa: CASSWQGHGYTF
cdr3_nt: TGTGCCAGCAGTTGGCAGGGACATGGCTACACCTTC

d_call: TRBD2
v_call: TRBV29-1
clone_size: few
j_call: TRBJ2-7
cdr3_aa: CSARKPGGSYEQYF
cdr3_nt: TGCAGCGCACGGAAGCCGGGGGGCTCCTACGAGCAGTACTTC

d_call: .
v_call: TRBV5-4
clone_size: few
j_call: TRBJ2-5
cdr3_aa: CASTGGTEETQYF
cdr3_nt: TGTGCCAGCACCGGCGGGACAGAAGAGACCCAGTACTTC

d_call: .
v_call: TRBV4-1
clone_size: few
j_call: TRBJ1-1
cdr3_aa: CASSQEGLEAFF
cdr3_nt: TGCGCCAGCAGCCAAGAGGGACTTGAAGCTTTCTTT

d_call: .
v_call: TRBV18
clone_size: few
j_call: TRBJ1-1
cdr3_aa: CASSPSTDEAFF
cdr3_nt: TGTGCCAGCTCACCATCGACAGATGAAGCTTTCTTT

d_call: TRBD2
v_call: TRBV11-3
clone_size: .
j_call: TRBJ2-1
cdr3_aa: CASSFGREGYNEQFF
cdr3_nt: TGTGCCAGCAGCTTTGGGAGGGAGGGGTACAATGAGCAGTTCTTC

d_call: .
v_call: TRBV30
clone_size: few
j_call: TRBJ2-1
cdr3_aa: CAWSGGSYNEQFF
cdr3_nt: TGTGCCTGGAGCGGGGGATCCTACAATGAGCAGTTCTTC

d_call: TRBD1
v_call: TRBV15
clone_size: few
j_call: TRBJ2-1
cdr3_aa: CATSTRQGGEQFF
cdr3_nt: TGTGCCACCAGCACTCGACAGGGCGGTGAGCAGTTCTTC

d_call: TRBD1
v_call: TRBV4-1
clone_size: .
j_call: TRBJ1-3
cdr3_aa: CASSQDGAGGMAGNTIYF
cdr3_nt: TGCGCCAGCAGCCAAGATGGTGCAGGGGGAATGGCTGGAAACACCATATATTTT

d_call: .
v_call: TRBV6-1
clone_size: .
j_call: TRBJ1-5
cdr3_aa: CASSEGQPSPLYGNQPQHF
cdr3_nt: TGTGCCAGCAGTGAAGGGCAACCCAGCCCCTTATATGGCAATCAGCCCCAGCATTTT

d_call: .
v_call: TRBV9
clone_size: once
j_call: TRBJ1-5
cdr3_aa: CASSVGGRDNQPQHF
cdr3_nt: TGTGCCAGCAGCGTAGGGGGGCGGGACAATCAGCCCCAGCATTTT

d_call: TRBD2
v_call: TRBV7-2
clone_size: .
j_call: TRBJ2-7
cdr3_aa: CASSSLAGGFSYEQYF
cdr3_nt: TGTGCCAGCAGCTCTCTAGCGGGAGGGTTTTCCTACGAGCAGTACTTC

d_call: TRBD2
v_call: TRBV7-9
clone_size: .
j_call: TRBJ2-3
cdr3_aa: CASSFLPGLAGSSPDTQYF
cdr3_nt: TGTGCCAGCAGCTTCCTCCCGGGACTAGCGGGAAGTTCCCCAGATACGCAGTATTTT